The TCR beta chain described here comes from a study of OX40 agonist ivuxolimab in advanced cancers. The wider study: Ivuxolimab, an agonist antibody against OX40 (CD134), was given to patients. Dose-escalation cases comprised hepatocellular carcinoma, melanoma, renal cell or head and neck cancer.

The method was immunoSEQ multiplex PCR; TCRdb's version includes in-frame clones alone and lacks a portion of them. The sample has approximately 17,000 clones, around three quarters seen once. In germline, CDR1 is SGHNT, CDR2 YYREEE (reference sequence). The CDR3 contains 14 residues. The V gene end was trimmed by 4 bases and the J gene end by 3 bases; junction bases not matched to a gene: 5. By share, this clone ranks as medium-sized (0.01 to 0.1%). Its antigen is still unknown. Study observations and caveats: Normalized T-cell clonal expansion was also low in some nonresponders. CD4+ and CD8+ blood T cells expanded clonally by week 6 at 0.1 to 3.0 mg/kg.

The starting material was CD4+ or CD8+ T cells sorted from blood, obtained in a trial of the OX40 agonist ivuxolimab. This receptor was taken from an adult with an advanced solid tumor such as melanoma, head and neck, liver or kidney cancer. The chain has TRBV5-4 and TRBJ2-7; 9 bases are a match to TRBD2. The CDR3 sequence: CASSGKTSGYEQYF. The CDR3 nucleotides read TGTGCCAGCAGCGGGAAGACTAGCGGCTACGAGCAGTACTTC.